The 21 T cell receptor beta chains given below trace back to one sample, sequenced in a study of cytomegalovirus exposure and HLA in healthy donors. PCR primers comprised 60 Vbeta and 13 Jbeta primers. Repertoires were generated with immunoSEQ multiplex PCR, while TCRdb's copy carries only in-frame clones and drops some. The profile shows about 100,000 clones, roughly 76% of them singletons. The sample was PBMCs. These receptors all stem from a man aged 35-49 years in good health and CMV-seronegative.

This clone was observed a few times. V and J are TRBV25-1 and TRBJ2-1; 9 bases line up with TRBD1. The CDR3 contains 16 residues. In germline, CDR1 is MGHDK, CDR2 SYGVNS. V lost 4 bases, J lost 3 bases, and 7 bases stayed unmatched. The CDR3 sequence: CASSGGTGMGYNEQFF. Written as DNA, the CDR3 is TGTGCCAGCAGTGGAGGGACAGGGATGGGCTACAATGAGCAGTTCTTC.

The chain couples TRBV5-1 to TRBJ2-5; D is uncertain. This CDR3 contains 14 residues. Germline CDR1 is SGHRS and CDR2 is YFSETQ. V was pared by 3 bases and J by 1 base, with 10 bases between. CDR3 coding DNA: TGCGCCAGCAGCTCAGTCTCACGCCAAGAGACCCAGTACTTC. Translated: CASSSVSRQETQYF. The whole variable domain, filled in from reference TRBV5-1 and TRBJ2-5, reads KAGVTQTPRYLIKTRGQQVTLSCSPISGHRSVSWYQQTPGQGLQFLFEYFSETQRNKGNFPGRFSGRQFSNSRSEMNVSTLELGDSALYLCASSSVSRQETQYFGPGTRLLVL.

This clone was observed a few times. CDR3 loop: CASSVGGSANYGYTF. The CDR3 nucleotides read TGTGCCAGCAGCGTAGGAGGGAGCGCTAACTATGGCTACACCTTC. The chain joins TRBV9 to TRBJ1-2; D is uncertain. The germline V gene encodes CDR1 SGDLS and CDR2 YYNGEE. This CDR3 spans 15 amino acids. V was clipped by 0 bases and J by 0 bases, with 9 bases between them.

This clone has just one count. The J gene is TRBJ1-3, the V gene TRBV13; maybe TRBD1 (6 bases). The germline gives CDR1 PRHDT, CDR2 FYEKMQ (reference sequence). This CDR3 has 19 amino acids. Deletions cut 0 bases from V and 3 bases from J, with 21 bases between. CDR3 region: CASSLGLWMAGDIGNTIYF. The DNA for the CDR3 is TGTGCCAGCAGCTTAGGCTTGTGGATGGCAGGGGACATTGGAAACACCATATATTTT.

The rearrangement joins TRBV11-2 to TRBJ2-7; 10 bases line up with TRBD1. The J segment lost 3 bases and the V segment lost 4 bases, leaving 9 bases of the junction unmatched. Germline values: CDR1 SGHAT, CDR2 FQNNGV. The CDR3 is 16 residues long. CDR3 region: CASSSDRGPQGYEQYF. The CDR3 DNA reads TGTGCCAGCAGCTCTGACAGGGGGCCTCAAGGCTACGAGCAGTACTTC.

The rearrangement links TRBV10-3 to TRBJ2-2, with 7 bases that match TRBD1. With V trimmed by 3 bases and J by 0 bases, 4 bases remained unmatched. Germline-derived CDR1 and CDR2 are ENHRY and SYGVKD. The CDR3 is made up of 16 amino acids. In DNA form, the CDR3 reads TGTGCCATCAGTGACCCCCAGGGGGCGAACACCGGGGAGCTGTTTTTT. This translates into CAISDPQGANTGELFF.

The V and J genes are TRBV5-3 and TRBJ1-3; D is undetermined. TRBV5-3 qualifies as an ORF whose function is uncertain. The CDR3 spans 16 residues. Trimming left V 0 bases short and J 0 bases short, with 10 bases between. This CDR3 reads CARSLVADGSGNTIYF. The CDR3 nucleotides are TGTGCCAGAAGCTTGGTAGCGGACGGCTCTGGAAACACCATATATTTT.

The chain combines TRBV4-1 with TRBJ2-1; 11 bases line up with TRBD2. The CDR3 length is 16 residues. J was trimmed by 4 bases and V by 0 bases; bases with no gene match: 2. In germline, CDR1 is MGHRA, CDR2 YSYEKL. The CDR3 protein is CASSQEPSGGYNEQFF. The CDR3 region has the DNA TGCGCCAGCAGCCAAGAGCCTAGCGGGGGGTACAATGAGCAGTTCTTC.

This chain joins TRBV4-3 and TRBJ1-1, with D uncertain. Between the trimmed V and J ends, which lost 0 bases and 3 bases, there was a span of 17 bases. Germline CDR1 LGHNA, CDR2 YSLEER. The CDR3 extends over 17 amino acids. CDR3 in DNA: TGCGCCAGCAGCCAAGATCTAGCGGGCAGTGGGGACACTGAAGCTTTCTTT. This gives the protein CASSQDLAGSGDTEAFF.

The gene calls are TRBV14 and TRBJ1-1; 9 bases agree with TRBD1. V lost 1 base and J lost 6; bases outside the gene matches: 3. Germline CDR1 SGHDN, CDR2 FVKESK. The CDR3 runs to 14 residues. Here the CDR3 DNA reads TGTGCCAGCAGCCAAGGACAGGGGGGGGCTGAAGCTTTCTTT. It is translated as CASSQGQGGAEAFF.

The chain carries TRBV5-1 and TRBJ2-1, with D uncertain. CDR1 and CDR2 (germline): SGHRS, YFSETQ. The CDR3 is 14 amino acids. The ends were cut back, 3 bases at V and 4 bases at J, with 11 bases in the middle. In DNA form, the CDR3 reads TGCGCCAGCAGCTCCGCCCGAGGATACAATGAGCAGTTCTTC. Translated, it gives CASSSARGYNEQFF.

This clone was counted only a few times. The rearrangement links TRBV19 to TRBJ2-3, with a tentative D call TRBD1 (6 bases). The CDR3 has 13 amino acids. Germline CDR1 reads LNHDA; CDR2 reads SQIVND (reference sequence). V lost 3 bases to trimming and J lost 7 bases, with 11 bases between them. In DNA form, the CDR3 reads TGTGCCAGTAGTATTATCGACAGGAATACGCAGTATTTT. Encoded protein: CASSIIDRNTQYF.

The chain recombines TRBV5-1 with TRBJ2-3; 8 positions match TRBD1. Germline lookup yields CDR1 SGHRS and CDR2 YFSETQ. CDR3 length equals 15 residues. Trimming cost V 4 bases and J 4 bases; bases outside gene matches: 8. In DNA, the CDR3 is TGCGCCAGCAGCATGGGGACAGGTCGGGCAGATACGCAGTATTTT. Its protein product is CASSMGTGRADTQYF.

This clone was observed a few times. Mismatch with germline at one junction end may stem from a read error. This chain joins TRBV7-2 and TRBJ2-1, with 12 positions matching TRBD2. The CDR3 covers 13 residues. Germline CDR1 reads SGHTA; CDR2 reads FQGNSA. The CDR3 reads CASSLAGGDEQFF. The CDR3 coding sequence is TGTGCCAGCAGCCTAGCGGGGGGGGATGAGCAGTTCTTC.

The CDR3 region is CASSELGGNTEAFF. The CDR3 DNA reads as TGTGCCAGCTCAGAACTAGGGGGGAACACTGAAGCTTTCTTT. The chain uses TRBV18 and TRBJ1-1; weak D call: TRBD1 (6 bases). The CDR3 totals 14 residues. Germline lookup yields CDR1 KGHSH and CDR2 LQKENI. The V gene lost 5 bases and the J gene lost 1 base, with 11 bases spanning the gap.

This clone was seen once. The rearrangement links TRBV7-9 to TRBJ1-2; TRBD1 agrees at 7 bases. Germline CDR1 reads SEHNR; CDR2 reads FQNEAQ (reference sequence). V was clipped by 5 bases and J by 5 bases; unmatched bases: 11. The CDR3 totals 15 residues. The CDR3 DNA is TGTGCCAGCAGCCGACAACTCGGGACAGAATATGGCTACACCTTC. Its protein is CASSRQLGTEYGYTF.

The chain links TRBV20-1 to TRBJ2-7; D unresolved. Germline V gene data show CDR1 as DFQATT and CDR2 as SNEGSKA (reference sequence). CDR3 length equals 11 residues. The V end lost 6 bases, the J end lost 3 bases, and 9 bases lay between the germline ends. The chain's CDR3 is CSAETRYEQYF. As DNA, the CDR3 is TGCAGTGCCGAGACTCGCTACGAGCAGTACTTC.

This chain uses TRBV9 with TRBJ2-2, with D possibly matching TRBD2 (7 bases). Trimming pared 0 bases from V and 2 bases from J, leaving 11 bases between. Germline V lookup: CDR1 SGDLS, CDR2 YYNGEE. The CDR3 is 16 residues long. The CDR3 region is CASSVAGGGNTGELFF. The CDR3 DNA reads TGTGCCAGCAGCGTAGCCGGCGGGGGCAACACCGGGGAGCTGTTTTTT.

The CDR3 protein is CASSIGTGGGYTF. CDR3 in DNA: TGTGCCAGCAGCATCGGGACAGGCGGAGGCTACACCTTC. This chain connects TRBV7-8 to TRBJ1-2, with 8 positions matching TRBD1. Germline V gives CDR1 SGHVS, CDR2 FQNEAQ. The CDR3 consists of 13 residues. After removal of 5 bases from V and 8 bases from J, the junction contained 7 bases not matched to a gene. Full variable domain (rest looked up from reference TRBV7-8 and TRBJ1-2): GAGVSQSPRYKVAKRGQDVALRCDPISGHVSLFWYQQALGQGPEFLTYFQNEAQLDKSGLPSDRFFAERPEGSVSTLKIQRTQQEDSAVYLCASSIGTGGGYTFGSGTRLTVV.

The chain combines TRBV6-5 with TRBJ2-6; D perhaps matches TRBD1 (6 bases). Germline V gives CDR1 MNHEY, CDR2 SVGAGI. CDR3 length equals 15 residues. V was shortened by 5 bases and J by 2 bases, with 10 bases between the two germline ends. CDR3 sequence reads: CASSTGFTGANVLTF. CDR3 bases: TGTGCCAGCAGTACAGGGTTTACTGGGGCCAACGTCCTGACTTTC.

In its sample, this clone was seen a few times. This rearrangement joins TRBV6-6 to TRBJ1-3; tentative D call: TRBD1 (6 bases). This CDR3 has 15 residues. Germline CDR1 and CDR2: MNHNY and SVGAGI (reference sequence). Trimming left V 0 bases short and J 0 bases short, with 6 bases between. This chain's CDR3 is CASSYSGGSGNTIYF. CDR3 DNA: TGTGCCAGCAGTTACTCAGGGGGCTCTGGAAACACCATATATTTT.